Within the sample, the clone carrying this T cell receptor (beta chain) is medium-sized (0.01 to 0.1%). Antigen specificity is unknown. Germline CDR1 SGHKS, CDR2 YYEKEE (reference sequence). The CDR3 is 12 residues long. V dropped 6 bases and J dropped 7; count of bases not matched to a gene: 4. TCRdb itself ran the reads through MiXCR, one entry per CDR3 protein. This sample carries 300,000 to 400,000 distinct CDR3 sequences, 25% to 30% of them seen once, and the ten largest clones take around 20%. The source of the sample is a study of T cell repertoires in cytomegalovirus infection. On the study more broadly: Recently identified HLA-C-restricted CMV epitopes and well-studied HLA-B-restricted CMV epitopes were used by the study. Based on public TCR beta signatures, there were indications of CMV infection and of a matching HLA type. Findings and caveats of the study: Dominating the ex vivo response were HLA-C-restricted CMV-specific TCR beta clonotypes. Carriers of CMV and the relevant HLA type were discriminated by public TCR beta frequency.

Source: cultured PBMCs, taken from culture after CMV antigen stimulation. The clonotype comes from a human donor in good health (CMV status not recorded). Some clones in this sample may be carry-over from other donors' samples. The chain uses TRBV5-5 and TRBJ1-2; 9 nucleotides agree with TRBD1. CDR3: CASTWTGVGYTF. The CDR3 nucleotides read TGTGCCAGCACCTGGACAGGGGTTGGCTACACCTTC.